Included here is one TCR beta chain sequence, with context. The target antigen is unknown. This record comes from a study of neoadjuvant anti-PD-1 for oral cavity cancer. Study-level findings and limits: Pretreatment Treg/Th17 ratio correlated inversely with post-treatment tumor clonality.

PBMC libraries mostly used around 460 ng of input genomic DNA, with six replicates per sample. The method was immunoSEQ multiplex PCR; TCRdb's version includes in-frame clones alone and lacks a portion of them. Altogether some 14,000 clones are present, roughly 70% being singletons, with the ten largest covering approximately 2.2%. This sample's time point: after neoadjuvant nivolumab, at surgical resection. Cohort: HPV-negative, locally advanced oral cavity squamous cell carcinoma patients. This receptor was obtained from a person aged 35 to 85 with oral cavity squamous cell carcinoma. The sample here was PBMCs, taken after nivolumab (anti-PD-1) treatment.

CDR3 coding DNA: TGTGCCATCAGTGATTACACGAAAAACAATGAGCAGTTCTTC. This translates into CAISDYTKNNEQFF. This rearrangement joins TRBV10-3 to TRBJ2-1, with no clear D. Per the germline V gene, CDR1 is ENHRY and CDR2 is SYGVKD. This CDR3 comprises 14 residues. The V gene lost 3 bases and the J gene lost 5 bases, with 11 bases spanning the gap.